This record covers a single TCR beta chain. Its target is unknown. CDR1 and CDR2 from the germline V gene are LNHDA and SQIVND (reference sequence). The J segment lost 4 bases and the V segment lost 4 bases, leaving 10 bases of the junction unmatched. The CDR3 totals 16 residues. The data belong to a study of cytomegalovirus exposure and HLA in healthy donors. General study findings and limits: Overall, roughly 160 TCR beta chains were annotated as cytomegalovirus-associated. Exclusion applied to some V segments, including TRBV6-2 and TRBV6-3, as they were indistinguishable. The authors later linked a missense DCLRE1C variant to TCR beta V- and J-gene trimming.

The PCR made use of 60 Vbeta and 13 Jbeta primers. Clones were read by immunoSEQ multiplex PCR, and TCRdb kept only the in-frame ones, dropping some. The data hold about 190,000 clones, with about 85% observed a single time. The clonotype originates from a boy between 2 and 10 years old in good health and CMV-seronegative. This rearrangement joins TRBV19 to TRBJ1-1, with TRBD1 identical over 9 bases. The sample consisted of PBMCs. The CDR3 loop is CASSTYRGRKVTEAFF. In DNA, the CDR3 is TGTGCCAGTAGTACTTACAGGGGGCGCAAGGTCACTGAAGCTTTCTTT.